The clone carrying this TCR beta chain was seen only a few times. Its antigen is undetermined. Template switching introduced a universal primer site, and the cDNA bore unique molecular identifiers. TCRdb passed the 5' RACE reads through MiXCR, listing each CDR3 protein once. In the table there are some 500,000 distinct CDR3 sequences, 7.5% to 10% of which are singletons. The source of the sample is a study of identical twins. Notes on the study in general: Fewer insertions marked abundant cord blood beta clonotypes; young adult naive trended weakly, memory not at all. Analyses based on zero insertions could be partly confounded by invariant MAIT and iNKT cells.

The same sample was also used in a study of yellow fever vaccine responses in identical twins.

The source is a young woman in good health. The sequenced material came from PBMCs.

This chain's CDR3 is CAWSLETSGLQETQYF. CDR3 in DNA: TGTGCCTGGAGTCTCGAGACTAGCGGTCTCCAAGAGACCCAGTACTTC. The chain uses TRBV30 and TRBJ2-5; 9 bases fit TRBD2. The germline gives CDR1 GTSNPN, CDR2 SVGIG (reference sequence). The CDR3 length is 16 residues. V was pared by 2 bases and J by 1 base, with 8 bases of the junction left unmatched.